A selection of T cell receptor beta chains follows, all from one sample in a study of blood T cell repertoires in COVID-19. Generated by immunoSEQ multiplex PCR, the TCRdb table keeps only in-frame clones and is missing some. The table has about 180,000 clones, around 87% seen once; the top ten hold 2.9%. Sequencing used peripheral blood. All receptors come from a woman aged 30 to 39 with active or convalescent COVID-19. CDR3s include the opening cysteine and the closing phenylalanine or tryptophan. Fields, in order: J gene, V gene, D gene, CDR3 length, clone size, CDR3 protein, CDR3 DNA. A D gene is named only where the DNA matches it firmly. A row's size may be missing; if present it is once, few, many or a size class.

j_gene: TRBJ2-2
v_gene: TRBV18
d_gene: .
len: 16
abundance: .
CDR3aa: CASSPPPGVNTGELFF
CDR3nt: TGTGCCAGCTCACCACCACCAGGGGTGAACACCGGGGAGCTGTTTTTT

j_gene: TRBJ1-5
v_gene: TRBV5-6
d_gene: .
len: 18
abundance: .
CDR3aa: CASSLDTRALTNNQPQHF
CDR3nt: TGTGCCAGCAGCTTGGACACCAGGGCTTTGACAAACAATCAGCCCCAGCATTTT

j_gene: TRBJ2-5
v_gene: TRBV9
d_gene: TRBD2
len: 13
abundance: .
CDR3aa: CASSRDYKGTQYF
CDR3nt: TGTGCCAGCAGCCGGGACTATAAAGGGACCCAGTACTTC

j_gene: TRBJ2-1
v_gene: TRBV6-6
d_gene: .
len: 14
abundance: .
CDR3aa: CASSVGSSYNEQFF
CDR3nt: TGTGCCAGCAGCGTTGGGAGCTCCTACAATGAGCAGTTCTTC

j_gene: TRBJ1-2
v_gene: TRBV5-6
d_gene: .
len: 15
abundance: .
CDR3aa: CASSLGARGNYGYTF
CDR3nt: TGTGCCAGCAGCTTGGGAGCACGGGGGAACTATGGCTACACCTTC

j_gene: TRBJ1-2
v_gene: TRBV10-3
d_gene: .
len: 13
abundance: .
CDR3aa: CAISVAEMDGYTF
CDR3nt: TGTGCCATCAGTGTGGCGGAAATGGATGGCTACACCTTC

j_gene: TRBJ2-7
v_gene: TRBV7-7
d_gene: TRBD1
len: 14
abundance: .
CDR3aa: CASSLGTGSYEQYF
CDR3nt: TGTGCTAGCAGCTTGGGGACAGGTTCCTACGAGCAGTACTTC

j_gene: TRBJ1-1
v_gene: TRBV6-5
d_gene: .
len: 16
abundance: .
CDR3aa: CASSYSLSRSNTEAFF
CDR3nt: TGTGCCAGCAGTTACTCGTTGTCCAGGTCGAACACTGAAGCTTTCTTT

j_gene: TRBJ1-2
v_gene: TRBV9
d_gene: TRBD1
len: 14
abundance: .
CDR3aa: CASSVGQGNYGYTF
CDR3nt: TGTGCCAGCAGCGTAGGACAGGGTAACTATGGCTACACCTTC

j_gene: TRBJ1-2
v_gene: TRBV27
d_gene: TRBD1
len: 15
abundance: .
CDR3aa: CASSSSGTGGYGYTF
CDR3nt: TGTGCCAGCAGTTCCTCCGGGACAGGGGGCTATGGCTACACCTTC

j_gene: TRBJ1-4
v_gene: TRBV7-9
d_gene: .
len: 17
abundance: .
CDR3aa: CASSHTPKVGANEKLFF
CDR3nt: TGTGCCAGCAGCCATACGCCTAAGGTCGGGGCTAATGAAAAACTGTTTTTT

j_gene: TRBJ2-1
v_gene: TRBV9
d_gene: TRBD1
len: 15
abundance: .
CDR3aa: CASRGGQGAYDEQFF
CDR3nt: TGTGCCAGCAGAGGGGGACAGGGGGCTTACGATGAGCAGTTCTTC

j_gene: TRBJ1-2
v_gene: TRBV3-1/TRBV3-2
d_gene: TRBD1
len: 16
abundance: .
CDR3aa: CASSHTDRGKAYGYTF
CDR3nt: TGTGCCAGCAGCCACACAGACAGGGGGAAGGCCTATGGCTACACCTTC

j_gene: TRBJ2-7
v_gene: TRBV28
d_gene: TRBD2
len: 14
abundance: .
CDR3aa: CASSLRGGRYEQYF
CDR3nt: TGTGCCAGCAGCCTTCGGGGGGGTCGCTACGAGCAGTACTTC

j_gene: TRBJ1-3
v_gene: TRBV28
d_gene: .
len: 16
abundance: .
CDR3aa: CASSTHRDEGRNTIYF
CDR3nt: TGTGCCAGTTCCACCCACCGGGACGAGGGGAGGAACACCATATATTTT

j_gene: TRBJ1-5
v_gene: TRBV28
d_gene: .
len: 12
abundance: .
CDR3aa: CASSLTLDSQHF
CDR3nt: TGTGCCAGCAGTTTAACCTTGGACAGCCAGCATTTT

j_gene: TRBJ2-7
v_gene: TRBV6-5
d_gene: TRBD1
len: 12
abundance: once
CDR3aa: CASKVGQAEQYF
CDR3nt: TGTGCCAGCAAAGTTGGACAGGCCGAGCAGTACTTC

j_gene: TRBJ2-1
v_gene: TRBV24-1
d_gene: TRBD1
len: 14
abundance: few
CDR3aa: CATSRQGASNEQFF
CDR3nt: TGTGCCACCAGCAGACAGGGGGCGAGTAATGAGCAGTTCTTC

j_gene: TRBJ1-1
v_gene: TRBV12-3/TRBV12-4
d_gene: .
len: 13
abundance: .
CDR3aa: CASSFRQDTEAFF
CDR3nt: TGTGCCAGCAGTTTTCGACAGGACACTGAAGCTTTCTTT

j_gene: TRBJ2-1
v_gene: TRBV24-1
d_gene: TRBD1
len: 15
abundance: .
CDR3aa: CATSGGQGVRDEQFF
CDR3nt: TGTGCCACCAGTGGGGGGCAGGGGGTTCGGGATGAGCAGTTCTTC

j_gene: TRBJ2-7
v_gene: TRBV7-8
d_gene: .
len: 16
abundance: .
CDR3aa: CASSLADGTTTYEQYF
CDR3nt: TGTGCCAGCAGCTTAGCCGACGGGACAACTACCTACGAGCAGTACTTC

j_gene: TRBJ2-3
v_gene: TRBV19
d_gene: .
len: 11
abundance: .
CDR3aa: CASSLTDTQYF
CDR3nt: TGTGCCAGTAGTCTCACAGATACGCAGTATTTT

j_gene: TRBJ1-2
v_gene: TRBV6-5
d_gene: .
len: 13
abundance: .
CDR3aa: CASSPDLTLRYTF
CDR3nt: TGTGCCAGCAGCCCCGATCTGACACTTCGCTACACCTTC

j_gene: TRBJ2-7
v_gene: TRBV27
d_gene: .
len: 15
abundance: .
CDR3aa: CASSSLGGGSYEQYF
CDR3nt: TGTGCCAGCAGTTCCCTAGGGGGGGGCTCCTACGAGCAGTACTTC

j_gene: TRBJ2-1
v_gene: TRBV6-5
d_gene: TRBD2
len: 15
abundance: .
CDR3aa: CASSYGTSGYNEQFF
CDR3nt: TGTGCCAGCAGTTACGGGACTAGCGGTTACAATGAGCAGTTCTTC

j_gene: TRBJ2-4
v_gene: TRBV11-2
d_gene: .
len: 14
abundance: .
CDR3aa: CASSPRQVKNIQYF
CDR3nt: TGTGCCAGCAGCCCACGACAGGTTAAAAACATTCAGTACTTC

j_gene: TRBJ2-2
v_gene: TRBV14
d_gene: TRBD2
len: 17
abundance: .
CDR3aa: CASSQDGAGGYTGELFF
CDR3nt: TGTGCCAGCAGCCAAGACGGAGCGGGGGGCTACACCGGGGAGCTGTTTTTT

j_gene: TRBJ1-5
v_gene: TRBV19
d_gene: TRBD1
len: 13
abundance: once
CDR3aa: CATIGTANQPQHF
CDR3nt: TGTGCCACCATCGGGACAGCTAATCAGCCCCAGCATTTT

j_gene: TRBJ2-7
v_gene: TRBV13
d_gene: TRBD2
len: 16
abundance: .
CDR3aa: CASSTRLAGGSYEQYF
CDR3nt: TGTGCCAGCAGCACCCGACTAGCGGGGGGATCCTACGAGCAGTACTTC

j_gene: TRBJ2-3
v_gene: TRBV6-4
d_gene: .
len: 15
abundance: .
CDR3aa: CASSDNSEHTDTQYF
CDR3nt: TGTGCCAGCAGTGATAATAGCGAACACACAGATACGCAGTATTTT

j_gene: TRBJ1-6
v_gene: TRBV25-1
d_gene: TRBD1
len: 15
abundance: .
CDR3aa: CASSEPGQGVSPLHF
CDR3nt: TGTGCCAGCAGTGAGCCGGGACAGGGAGTTTCACCCCTCCACTTT

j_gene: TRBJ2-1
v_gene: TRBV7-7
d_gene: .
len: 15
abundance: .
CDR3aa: CASSPWRGERNEQFF
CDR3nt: TGTGCTAGCAGCCCTTGGCGCGGGGAGCGGAATGAGCAGTTCTTC

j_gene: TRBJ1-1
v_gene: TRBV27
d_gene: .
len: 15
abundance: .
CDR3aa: CASSSLQGLGTEAFF
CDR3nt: TGTGCCAGCAGCTCCCTTCAGGGGTTGGGCACTGAAGCTTTCTTT

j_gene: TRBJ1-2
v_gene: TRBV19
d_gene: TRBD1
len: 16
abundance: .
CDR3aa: CASSIPGTASNYGYTF
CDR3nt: TGTGCCAGTAGTATACCTGGGACAGCCTCTAACTATGGCTACACCTTC

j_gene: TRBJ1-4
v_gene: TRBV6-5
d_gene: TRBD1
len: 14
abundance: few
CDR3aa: CASSPDRVNEKLFF
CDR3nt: TGTGCCAGCAGCCCAGACAGGGTAAATGAAAAACTGTTTTTT

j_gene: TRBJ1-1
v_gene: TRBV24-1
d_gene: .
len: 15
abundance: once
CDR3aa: CATSPGGGMNTEAFF
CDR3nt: TGTGCCACCAGTCCTGGCGGAGGGATGAACACTGAAGCTTTCTTT

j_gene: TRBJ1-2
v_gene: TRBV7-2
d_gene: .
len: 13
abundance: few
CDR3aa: CASRSGGEGGYTF
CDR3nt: TGTGCCAGTAGGAGCGGGGGTGAAGGCGGCTACACCTTC

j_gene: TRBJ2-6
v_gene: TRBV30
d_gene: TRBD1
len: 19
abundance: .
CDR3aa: CAWSVSLGRGQTGANVLTF
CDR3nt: TGTGCCTGGAGTGTAAGTTTGGGCAGGGGGCAGACTGGGGCCAACGTCCTGACTTTC

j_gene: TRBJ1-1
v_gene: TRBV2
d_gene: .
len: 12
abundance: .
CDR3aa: CASSDPNTEAFF
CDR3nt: TGTGCCAGCAGTGATCCAAACACTGAAGCTTTCTTT

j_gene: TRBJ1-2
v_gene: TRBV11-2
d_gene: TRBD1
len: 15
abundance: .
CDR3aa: CASSLSGTGNYGYTF
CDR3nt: TGTGCCAGCAGCTTATCCGGGACAGGGAACTATGGCTACACCTTC

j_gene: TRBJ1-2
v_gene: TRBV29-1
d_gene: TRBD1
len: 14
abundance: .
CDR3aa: CSVETGGLNYGYTF
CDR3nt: TGCAGCGTGGAAACAGGGGGACTCAACTATGGCTACACCTTC

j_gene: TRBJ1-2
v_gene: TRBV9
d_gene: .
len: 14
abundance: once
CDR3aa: CASSVGGEDYGYTF
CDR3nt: TGTGCCAGCAGCGTTGGCGGGGAGGACTATGGCTACACCTTC

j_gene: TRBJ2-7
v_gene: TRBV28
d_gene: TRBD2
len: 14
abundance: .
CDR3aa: CASSRGTRTYEQYF
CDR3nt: TGTGCCAGCAGCCGCGGGACTAGGACCTACGAGCAGTACTTC

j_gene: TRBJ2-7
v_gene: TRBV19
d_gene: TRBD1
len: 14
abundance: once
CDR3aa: CASSPTGVSYEQYF
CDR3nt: TGTGCCAGTAGCCCGACAGGGGTCTCCTACGAGCAGTACTTC

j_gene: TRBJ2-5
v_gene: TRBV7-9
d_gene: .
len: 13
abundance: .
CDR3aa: CASSFRVQETQYF
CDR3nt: TGTGCCAGCAGCTTCAGGGTACAAGAGACCCAGTACTTC

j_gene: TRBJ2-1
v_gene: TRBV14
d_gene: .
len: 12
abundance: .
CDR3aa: CASSQVFNEQFF
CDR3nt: TGTGCCAGCAGCCAAGTCTTCAATGAGCAGTTCTTC

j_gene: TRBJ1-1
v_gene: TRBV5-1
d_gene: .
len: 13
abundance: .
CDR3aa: CASSLGENTEAFF
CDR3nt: TGCGCCAGCAGCTTGGGAGAGAACACTGAAGCTTTCTTT

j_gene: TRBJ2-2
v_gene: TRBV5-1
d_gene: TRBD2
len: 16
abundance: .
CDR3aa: CASSLTSGGHTGELFF
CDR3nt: TGCGCCAGCAGCTTGACTAGCGGGGGCCACACCGGGGAGCTGTTTTTT

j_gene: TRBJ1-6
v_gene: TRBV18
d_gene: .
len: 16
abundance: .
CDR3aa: CASSPMGAYDNSPLHF
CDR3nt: TGTGCCAGCTCACCTATGGGGGCATACGATAATTCACCCCTCCACTTT

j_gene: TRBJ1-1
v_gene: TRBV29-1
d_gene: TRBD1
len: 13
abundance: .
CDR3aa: CSVTGGLNTEAFF
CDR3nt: TGCAGCGTGACAGGGGGGCTGAACACTGAAGCTTTCTTT

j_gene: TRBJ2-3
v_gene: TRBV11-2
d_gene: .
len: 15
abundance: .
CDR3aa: CASSFSGFSTDTQYF
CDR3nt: TGTGCCAGCAGCTTTAGCGGCTTTAGCACAGATACGCAGTATTTT

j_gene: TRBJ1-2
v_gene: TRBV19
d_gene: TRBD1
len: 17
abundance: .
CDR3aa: CASSISLRDRENYGYTF
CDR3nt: TGTGCCAGTAGTATCAGCCTCCGGGACAGGGAAAACTATGGCTACACCTTC

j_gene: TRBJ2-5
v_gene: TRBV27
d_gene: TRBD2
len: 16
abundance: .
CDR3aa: CASSFSLAGEQETQYF
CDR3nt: TGTGCCAGCAGTTTTTCTTTAGCGGGGGAACAAGAGACCCAGTACTTC

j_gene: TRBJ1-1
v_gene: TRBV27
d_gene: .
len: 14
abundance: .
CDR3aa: CASSAGTGKLEAFF
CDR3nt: TGTGCCAGCAGTGCTGGCACAGGCAAACTTGAAGCTTTCTTT